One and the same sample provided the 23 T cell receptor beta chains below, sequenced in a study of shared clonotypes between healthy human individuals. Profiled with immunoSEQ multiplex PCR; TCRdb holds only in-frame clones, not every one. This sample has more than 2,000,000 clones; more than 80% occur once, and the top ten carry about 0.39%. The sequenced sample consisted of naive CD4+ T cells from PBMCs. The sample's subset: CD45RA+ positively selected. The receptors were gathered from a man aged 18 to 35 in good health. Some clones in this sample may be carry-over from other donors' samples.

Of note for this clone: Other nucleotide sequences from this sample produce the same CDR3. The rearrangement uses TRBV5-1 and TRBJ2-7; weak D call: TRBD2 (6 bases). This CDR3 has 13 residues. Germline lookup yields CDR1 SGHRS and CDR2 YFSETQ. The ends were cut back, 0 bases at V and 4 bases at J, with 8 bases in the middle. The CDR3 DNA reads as TGCGCCAGCAGCTTGGACGGAGGGTACGAGCAGTACTTC. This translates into CASSLDGGYEQYF.

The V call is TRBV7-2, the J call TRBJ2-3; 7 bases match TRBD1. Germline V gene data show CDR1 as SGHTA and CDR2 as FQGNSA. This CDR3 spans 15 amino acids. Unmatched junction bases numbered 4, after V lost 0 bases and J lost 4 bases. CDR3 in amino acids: CASSLAGQGADTQYF. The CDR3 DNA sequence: TGTGCCAGCAGCTTAGCCGGGCAGGGGGCAGATACGCAGTATTTT.

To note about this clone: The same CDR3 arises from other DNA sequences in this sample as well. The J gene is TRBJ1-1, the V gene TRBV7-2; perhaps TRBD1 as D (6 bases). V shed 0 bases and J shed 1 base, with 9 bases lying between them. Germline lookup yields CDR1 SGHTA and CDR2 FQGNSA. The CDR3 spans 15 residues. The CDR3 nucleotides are TGTGCCAGCAGCTTAGCGGGGGCCCGGAACACTGAAGCTTTCTTT. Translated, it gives CASSLAGARNTEAFF.

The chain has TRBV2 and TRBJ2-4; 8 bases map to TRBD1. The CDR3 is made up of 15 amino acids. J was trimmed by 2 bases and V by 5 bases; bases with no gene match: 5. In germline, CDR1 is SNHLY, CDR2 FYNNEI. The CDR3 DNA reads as TGTGCCAGCAGTCCGCGACAGGGGACCAAAAACATTCAGTACTTC. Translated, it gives CASSPRQGTKNIQYF.

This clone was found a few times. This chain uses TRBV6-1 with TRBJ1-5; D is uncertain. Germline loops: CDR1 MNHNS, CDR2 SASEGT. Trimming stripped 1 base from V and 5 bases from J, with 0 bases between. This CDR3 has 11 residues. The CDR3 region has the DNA TGTGCCAGCAGTGAAGATCAGCCCCAGCATTTT. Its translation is CASSEDQPQHF.

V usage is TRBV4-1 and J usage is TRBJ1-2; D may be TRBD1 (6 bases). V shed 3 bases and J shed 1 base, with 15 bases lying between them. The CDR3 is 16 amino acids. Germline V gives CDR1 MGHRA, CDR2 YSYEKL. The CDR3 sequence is CASSQGARTLNYGYTF. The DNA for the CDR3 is TGCGCCAGCAGCCAGGGGGCTAGGACTCTTAACTATGGCTACACCTTC.

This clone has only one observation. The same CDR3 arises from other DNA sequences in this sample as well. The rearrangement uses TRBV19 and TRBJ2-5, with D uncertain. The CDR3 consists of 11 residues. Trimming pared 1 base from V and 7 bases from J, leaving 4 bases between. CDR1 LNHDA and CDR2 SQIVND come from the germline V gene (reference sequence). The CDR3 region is CASSIAGTQYF. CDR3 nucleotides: TGTGCCAGTAGTATAGCGGGGACCCAGTACTTC.

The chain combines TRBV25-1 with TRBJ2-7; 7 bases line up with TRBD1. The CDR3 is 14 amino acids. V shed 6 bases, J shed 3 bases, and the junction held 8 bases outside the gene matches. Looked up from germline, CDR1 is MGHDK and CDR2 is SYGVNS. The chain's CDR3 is CASSPSGDSYEQYF. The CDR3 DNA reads TGTGCCAGCAGCCCTTCCGGGGACAGCTACGAGCAGTACTTC.

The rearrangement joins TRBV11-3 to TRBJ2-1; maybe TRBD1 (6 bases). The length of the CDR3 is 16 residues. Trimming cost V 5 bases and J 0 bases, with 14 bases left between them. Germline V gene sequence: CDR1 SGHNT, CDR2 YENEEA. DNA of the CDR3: TGTGCCAGCAGCCCTAAGGGCAGGGGCTCCTACAATGAGCAGTTCTTC. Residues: CASSPKGRGSYNEQFF.

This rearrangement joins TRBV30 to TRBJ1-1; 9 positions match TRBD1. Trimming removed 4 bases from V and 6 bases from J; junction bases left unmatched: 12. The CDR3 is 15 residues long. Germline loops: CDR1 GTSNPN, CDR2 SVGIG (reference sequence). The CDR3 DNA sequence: TGTGCCTGGAAAAACAGGGGGCGCCGTCCAGCTGAAGCTTTCTTT. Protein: CAWKNRGRRPAEAFF.

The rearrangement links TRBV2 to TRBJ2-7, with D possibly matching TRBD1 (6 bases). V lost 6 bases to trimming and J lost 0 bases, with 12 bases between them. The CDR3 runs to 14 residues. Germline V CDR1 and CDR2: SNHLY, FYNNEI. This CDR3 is CASRSQGASYEQYF. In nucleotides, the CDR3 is TGTGCCAGCAGGTCACAGGGTGCCTCCTACGAGCAGTACTTC.

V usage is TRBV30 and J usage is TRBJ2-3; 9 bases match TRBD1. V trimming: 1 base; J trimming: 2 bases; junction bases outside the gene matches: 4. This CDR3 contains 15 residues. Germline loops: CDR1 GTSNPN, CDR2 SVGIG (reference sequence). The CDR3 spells CAWSAWDRATDTQYF. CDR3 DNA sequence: TGTGCCTGGAGTGCCTGGGACAGGGCCACAGATACGCAGTATTTT.

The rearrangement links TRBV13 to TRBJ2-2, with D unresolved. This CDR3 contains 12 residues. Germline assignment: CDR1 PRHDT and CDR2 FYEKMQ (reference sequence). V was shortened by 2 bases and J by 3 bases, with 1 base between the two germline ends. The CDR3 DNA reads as TGTGCCAGCAGCTTACACACCGGGGAGCTGTTTTTT. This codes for CASSLHTGELFF.

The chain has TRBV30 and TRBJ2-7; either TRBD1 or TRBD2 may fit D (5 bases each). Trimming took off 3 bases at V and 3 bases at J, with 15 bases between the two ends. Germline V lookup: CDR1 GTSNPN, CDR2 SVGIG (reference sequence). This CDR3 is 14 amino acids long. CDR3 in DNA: TGTGCCTGGAGGGAGACTTTGGGACGCTACGAGCAGTACTTC. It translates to CAWRETLGRYEQYF.

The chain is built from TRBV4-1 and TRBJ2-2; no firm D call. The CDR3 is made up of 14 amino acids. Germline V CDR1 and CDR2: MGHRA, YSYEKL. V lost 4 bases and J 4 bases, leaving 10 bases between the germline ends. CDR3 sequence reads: CASSRQLFTGELFF. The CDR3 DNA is TGCGCCAGCAGCCGGCAGCTTTTCACCGGGGAGCTGTTTTTT.

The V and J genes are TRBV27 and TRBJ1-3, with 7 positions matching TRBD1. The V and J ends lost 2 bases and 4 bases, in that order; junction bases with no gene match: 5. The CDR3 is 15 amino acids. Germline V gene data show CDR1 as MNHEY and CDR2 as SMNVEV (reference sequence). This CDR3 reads CASSLIATGGNTIYF. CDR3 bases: TGTGCCAGCAGTTTAATTGCGACAGGGGGAAACACCATATATTTT.

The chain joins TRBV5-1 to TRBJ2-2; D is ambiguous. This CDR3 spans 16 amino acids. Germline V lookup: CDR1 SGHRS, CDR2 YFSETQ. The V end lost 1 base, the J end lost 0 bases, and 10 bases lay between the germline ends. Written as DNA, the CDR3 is TGCGCCAGCAGCTTGTACGGGTATTCGAACACCGGGGAGCTGTTTTTT. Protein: CASSLYGYSNTGELFF.

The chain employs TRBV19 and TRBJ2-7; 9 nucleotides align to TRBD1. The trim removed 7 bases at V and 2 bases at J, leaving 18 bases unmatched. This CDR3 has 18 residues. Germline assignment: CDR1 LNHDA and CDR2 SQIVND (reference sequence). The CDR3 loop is CASTDRGGTGTGPYEQYF. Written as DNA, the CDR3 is TGTGCCAGTACCGACCGAGGGGGCACCGGGACAGGGCCCTACGAGCAGTACTTC.

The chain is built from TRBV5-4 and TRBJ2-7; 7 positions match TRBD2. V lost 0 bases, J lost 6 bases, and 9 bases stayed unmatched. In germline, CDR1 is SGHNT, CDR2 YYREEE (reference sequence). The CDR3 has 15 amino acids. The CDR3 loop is CASSLEGLRKVEQYF. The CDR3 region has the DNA TGTGCCAGCAGCTTGGAGGGACTAAGAAAAGTCGAGCAGTACTTC.

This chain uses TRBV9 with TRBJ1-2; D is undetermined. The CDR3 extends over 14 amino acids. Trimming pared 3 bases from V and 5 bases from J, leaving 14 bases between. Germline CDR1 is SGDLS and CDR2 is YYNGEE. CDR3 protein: CASSGSVRAYGYTF. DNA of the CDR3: TGTGCCAGCAGCGGATCCGTAAGAGCTTATGGCTACACCTTC.

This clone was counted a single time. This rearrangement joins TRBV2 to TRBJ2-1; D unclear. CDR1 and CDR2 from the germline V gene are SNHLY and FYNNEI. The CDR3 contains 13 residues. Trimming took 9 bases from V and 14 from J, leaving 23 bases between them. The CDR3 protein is CARGPVLTGEKFF. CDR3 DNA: TGTGCCAGGGGCCCGGTTTTGACTGGGGAAAAGTTCTTC.

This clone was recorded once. The CDR3 region is CASSQDDDRIGGYEQYF. The CDR3 nucleotides read TGTGCCAGCAGCCAAGATGATGACCGGATTGGGGGCTACGAGCAGTACTTC. The chain recombines TRBV4-2 with TRBJ2-7, with D perhaps assigned TRBD1 or TRBD2 (5 bases each). The CDR3 has 17 amino acids. CDR1 LGHNA and CDR2 YNFKEQ come from the germline V gene. V lost 0 bases to trimming and J lost 3 bases, with 18 bases between them.

CDR3 DNA: TGTGCCAGCAGCCCTAGCGGGGCCCGCTACAATGAGCAGTTCTTC. Amino acids: CASSPSGARYNEQFF. V is TRBV7-3 and J is TRBJ2-1, with 9 bases identical to TRBD2. The CDR3 is 15 amino acids. In germline, CDR1 is SGHTA, CDR2 FQGTGA. Trimming removed 5 bases from V and 3 bases from J; junction bases left unmatched: 5.